The 10 T cell receptor beta chains in this list originate from one sample, sequenced in a study of naive and memory T cell subsets. The SP2 primer and nested alpha and beta constant region primers amplified ligated cDNA in four rounds. In TCRdb, the 5' RACE reads were re-called with MiXCR into one record per CDR3 protein. The repertoire consists of tens of thousands of distinct CDR3 sequences, with 8% to 9% occurring once and the leading ten covering less than 20%. A UMI-containing oligonucleotide was joined by 3' ligation to the TCR cDNA template. The receptors stem from a female donor in good health.

This clonotype was seen more than once but under ten times. The chain links TRBV18 to TRBJ2-2; D might be TRBD1 (5 bases). The CDR3 length is 13 residues. Deletions cut 8 bases from V and 10 bases from J, with 17 bases between. Germline lookup yields CDR1 KGHSH and CDR2 LQKENI. The CDR3 DNA reads TGTGCCAGCACCGAAAGTACAGGAGTGGAGCTGTTTTTT. Amino acids: CASTESTGVELFF.

This clonotype turned up a few times. The chain employs TRBV7-9 and TRBJ1-4; no reliable D call. Germline V gives CDR1 SEHNR, CDR2 FQNEAQ (reference sequence). V was pared by 4 bases and J by 3 bases, with 3 bases between. This CDR3 region has 12 residues. This CDR3 is CASSSPNEKLFF. CDR3 bases: TGTGCCAGCAGCTCTCCTAATGAAAAACTGTTTTTT.

This clonotype showed up many times. The rearrangement links TRBV20-1 to TRBJ2-1; unclear D gene. Trimming removed 3 bases from V and 4 bases from J, with 10 bases in between. From germline, CDR1 is DFQATT and CDR2 SNEGSKA (reference sequence). The length of the CDR3 is 13 residues. The CDR3 nucleotides are TGCAGTGCTAGTAACCGCCTTTACAATGAGCAGTTCTTC. Amino acids: CSASNRLYNEQFF.

This CDR3 reads CASSTTFNIWGGSEKLFF. CDR3 in DNA: TGTGCCAGTAGTACGACGTTCAATATTTGGGGCGGAAGTGAAAAACTGTTTTTT. The gene calls are TRBV19 and TRBJ1-4; D perhaps matches TRBD1 (5 bases). Germline-derived CDR1 and CDR2 are LNHDA and SQIVND (reference sequence). This CDR3 spans 18 amino acids. The V and J ends lost 4 bases and 7 bases respectively, with 25 bases between them.

This clonotype has more than one count but fewer than ten. The chain carries TRBV10-3 and TRBJ2-7; 7 bases match TRBD2. The CDR3 runs 15 residues. Per the germline V gene, CDR1 is ENHRY and CDR2 is SYGVKD. J gave up 1 base and V 3 bases, and 6 bases lay outside the gene matches. CDR3 DNA: TGTGCCATCAGTGAACGTGGCGGGAGTTCCTACGAGCAGTACTTC. Encoded protein: CAISERGGSSYEQYF.

This clonotype was recorded at least ten times. V and J are TRBV6-5 and TRBJ1-1; unclear D gene. Deletions cut 2 bases from V and 1 base from J, with 11 bases between. Germline V gives CDR1 MNHEY, CDR2 SVGAGI. The CDR3 extends over 15 amino acids. CDR3 coding DNA: TGTGCCAGCAGTTACCCATCGAGAGGGAACACTGAAGCTTTCTTT. It translates to CASSYPSRGNTEAFF.

This clonotype was counted only a few times. The chain couples TRBV27 to TRBJ2-3; 9 bases agree with TRBD1. Germline CDR1 and CDR2: MNHEY and SMNVEV (reference sequence). J gave up 0 bases and V 3 bases, and 1 base lay outside the gene matches. The CDR3 loop spans 15 amino acids. The chain's CDR3 is CASSFGTGSTDTQYF. The CDR3 DNA reads TGTGCCAGCAGTTTTGGGACAGGGAGCACAGATACGCAGTATTTT.

This clonotype was picked up a small number of times. The genes are TRBV6-1 and TRBJ2-2; D is perhaps TRBD1 (6 bases). CDR1 MNHNS and CDR2 SASEGT come from the germline V gene. The ends were cut back, 5 bases at V and 6 bases at J, with 19 bases in the middle. The CDR3 totals 16 residues. CDR3 in amino acids: CASSLYRVGDSGELFF. The CDR3 coding sequence is TGTGCCAGCAGTTTATACAGGGTGGGAGACTCCGGGGAGCTGTTTTTT.

This clonotype was observed many times. This chain joins TRBV6-5 and TRBJ1-2; D gene uncertain. The V gene's germline CDR1 is MNHEY and CDR2 SVGAGI. Trimming shortened V by 3 bases and J by 8 bases, and 16 bases separated the two germline ends. The CDR3 is 14 residues long. Written as DNA, the CDR3 is TGTGCCAGCAGTTATGATCCGAACGGGTTGGGCTACACCTTC. Encoded protein: CASSYDPNGLGYTF.

This clonotype came up many times. The V and J genes are TRBV10-3 and TRBJ1-1; D call uncertain. CDR1 and CDR2 (germline): ENHRY, SYGVKD. The V end was cut by 3 bases, the J end by 7 bases, with 12 bases between. The CDR3 has 13 residues. The chain's CDR3 is CAISEMTPGEAFF. The CDR3 DNA follows: TGTGCCATCAGTGAAATGACACCTGGTGAAGCTTTCTTT.